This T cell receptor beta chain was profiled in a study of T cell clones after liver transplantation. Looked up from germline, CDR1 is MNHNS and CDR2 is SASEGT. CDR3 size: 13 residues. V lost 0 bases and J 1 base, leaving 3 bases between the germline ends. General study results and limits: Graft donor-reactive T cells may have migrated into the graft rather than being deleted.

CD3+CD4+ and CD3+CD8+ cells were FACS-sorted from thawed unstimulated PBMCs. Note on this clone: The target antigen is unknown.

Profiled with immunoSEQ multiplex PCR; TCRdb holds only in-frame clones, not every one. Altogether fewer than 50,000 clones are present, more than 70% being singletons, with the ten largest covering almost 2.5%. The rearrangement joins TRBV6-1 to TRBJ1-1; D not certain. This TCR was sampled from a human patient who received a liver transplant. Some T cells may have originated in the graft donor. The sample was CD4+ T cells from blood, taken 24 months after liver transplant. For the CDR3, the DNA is TGTGCCAGCAGTGAAGCGCCGAACACTGAAGCTTTCTTT. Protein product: CASSEAPNTEAFF.